Listed below are T cell receptor beta chains from one sample, sequenced in a study of blood T cell repertoires in COVID-19. Repertoires were generated with immunoSEQ multiplex PCR, while TCRdb's copy carries only in-frame clones and drops some. The table lists around 100,000 clones, 80% to 95% of them singletons. The sequenced sample was peripheral blood. The source is a man in his 70s with acute or convalescent COVID-19. Both conserved end residues are part of each CDR3. A D gene is named only where the DNA matches it firmly. Clone size is shown for a subset of rows, as once, few, many or a class of expanded clone.

j_call,clone_size,d_call,v_call,cdr3_length,cdr3_aa,cdr3_nt
TRBJ2-2,.,TRBD1,TRBV4-1,15,CASSRRQGNTGELFF,TGCGCCAGCAGCCGACGACAGGGGAACACCGGGGAGCTGTTTTTT
TRBJ2-5,.,TRBD1,TRBV7-3,13,CASSPTGGETQYF,TGTGCCAGCAGCCCCACAGGGGGAGAGACCCAGTACTTC
TRBJ2-1,.,.,TRBV10-1,13,CASSETSYNEQFF,TGCGCCAGCAGTGAAACTAGCTACAATGAGCAGTTCTTC
TRBJ2-1,.,TRBD2,TRBV29-1,13,CSVRVAGVIEQFF,TGCAGCGTGAGGGTAGCGGGAGTGATTGAGCAGTTCTTC
TRBJ1-1,.,.,TRBV9,14,CASSVTGSGTEAFF,TGTGCCAGCAGCGTAACAGGGTCGGGCACTGAAGCTTTCTTT
TRBJ2-7,.,TRBD1,TRBV7-2,14,CASSTWDRAYEQYF,TGTGCCAGCAGCACGTGGGACAGAGCCTACGAGCAGTACTTC
TRBJ2-1,once,TRBD2,TRBV11-3,13,CASSFSGNNEQFF,TGTGCCAGCAGCTTTAGCGGGAACAATGAGCAGTTCTTC
TRBJ1-2,.,.,TRBV10-3,11,CAISEGRTAYF,TGTGCCATCAGTGAGGGGAGGACGGCCTACTTC
TRBJ2-1,.,TRBD2,TRBV28,13,CASSLWREAPQFF,TGTGCCAGCAGTTTATGGCGGGAGGCCCCACAGTTCTTC
TRBJ1-1,.,TRBD1,TRBV28,13,CASSPDRDPEAFF,TGTGCCAGCAGTCCGGACAGGGACCCCGAAGCTTTCTTT
TRBJ2-7,.,TRBD2,TRBV5-6,14,CASSDSGGYYEQYF,TGTGCCAGCAGCGACAGCGGGGGGTACTACGAGCAGTACTTC
TRBJ2-5,.,TRBD2,TRBV5-5,13,CASGLAGRETQYF,TGTGCCAGTGGACTAGCGGGAAGGGAGACCCAGTACTTC
TRBJ1-1,.,.,TRBV5-1,14,CASSLFQSGTEAFF,TGCGCCAGCAGCTTGTTCCAGTCGGGCACTGAAGCTTTCTTT
TRBJ2-3,.,TRBD2,TRBV10-3,17,CAISDFGLAGKGDTQYF,TGTGCCATCAGTGACTTCGGACTAGCGGGAAAGGGTGATACGCAGTATTTT
TRBJ1-5,.,.,TRBV2,15,CASSVSGQFNQPQHF,TGTGCCAGCAGTGTTTCCGGACAGTTCAATCAGCCCCAGCATTTT
TRBJ2-2,.,TRBD2,TRBV6-2/TRBV6-3,14,CASSYVAGTGELFF,TGTGCCAGCAGTTACGTAGCGGGAACCGGGGAGCTGTTTTTT
TRBJ1-1,.,TRBD1,TRBV5-1,14,CASSLIQGDTEAFF,TGCGCCAGCAGCTTAATACAGGGGGACACTGAAGCTTTCTTT
TRBJ1-3,.,TRBD1,TRBV7-2,16,CASSLGGQGIGNTIYF,TGTGCCAGCAGCTTAGGGGGACAGGGGATAGGAAACACCATATATTTT
TRBJ1-2,.,.,TRBV7-9,15,CASSLAGFDSKGYTF,TGTGCCAGCAGCTTAGCGGGGTTTGACAGTAAAGGCTACACCTTC
TRBJ1-2,.,TRBD1,TRBV5-1,17,CASSFTGTGAGKIGYTF,TGCGCCAGCAGCTTCACCGGGACAGGGGCCGGAAAAATTGGCTACACCTTC
TRBJ2-5,.,TRBD1,TRBV5-1,15,CASSQGTGTQETQYF,TGCGCCAGCAGCCAGGGGACAGGCACTCAAGAGACCCAGTACTTC
TRBJ2-4,.,TRBD2,TRBV6-1,17,CASSVRLAGVAKNIQYF,TGTGCCAGCAGTGTTCGACTAGCGGGTGTAGCCAAAAACATTCAGTACTTC
TRBJ1-2,.,.,TRBV28,15,CASNPGSGGHYGYTF,TGTGCCAGCAACCCAGGGTCCGGGGGTCACTATGGCTACACCTTC
TRBJ2-5,once,.,TRBV11-3,15,CASSLDGTGQETQYF,TGTGCCAGCAGCTTAGATGGAACAGGGCAAGAGACCCAGTACTTC
TRBJ2-7,.,TRBD2,TRBV7-9,15,CASSTLAGHSYEQYF,TGTGCCAGCAGCACCCTAGCGGGACACTCCTACGAGCAGTACTTC
TRBJ1-4,once,.,TRBV6-1,16,CASSEALYSLNEKLFF,TGTGCCAGCAGTGAAGCGCTTTACAGTTTAAATGAAAAACTGTTTTTT
TRBJ2-2,.,TRBD2,TRBV24-1,15,CATRPTSGATGELFF,TGTGCCACCAGACCGACTAGCGGGGCCACCGGGGAGCTGTTTTTT
TRBJ2-5,.,TRBD2,TRBV5-1,16,CASSPGVAGARETQYF,TGCGCCAGCAGCCCCGGGGTAGCGGGGGCCCGGGAGACCCAGTACTTC
TRBJ2-7,.,.,TRBV7-2,13,CASSFGIKDEQYF,TGTGCCAGCAGCTTCGGGATAAAGGACGAGCAGTACTTC